This paragraph covers one T cell receptor beta chain sequence. V lost 4 bases and J lost 4, with 16 bases in between. CDR3 length: 15 residues. Germline V gene lookup returns CDR1 SGHTA and CDR2 FQGNSA. These data come from a study of T-cell reconstitution after alpha-beta-depleted transplantation in children. Unique molecular identifiers tagged the TCRbeta library. TCRdb reprocessed the PCR reads with MiXCR, giving one entry per CDR3 protein. This table holds around 200,000 distinct CDR3 sequences, roughly 9% found once. Sample: PBMCs from the stem cell graft donor, taken from the stem cell graft. The gene calls are TRBV7-2 and TRBJ1-2; tentatively, D is TRBD1 (6 bases). This receptor was identified in a human donor who donated a stem cell graft to a child with acute lymphoblastic leukemia. This CDR3 reads CASSSGTRNLYGYTF. CDR3 nucleotides: TGTGCCAGCAGCTCCGGGACAAGGAACCTCTATGGCTACACCTTC.